The rows below give T cell receptor beta chains drawn from one sample of a study of T cells in Graves' hyperthyroidism and ophthalmopathy. In TCRdb, the multiplex PCR reads were re-called with MiXCR into one record per CDR3 protein. The table lists around 350,000 distinct CDR3 sequences, roughly 14% of them singletons. The sequenced sample was blood. Receptor source: a woman in her 30s with Graves' ophthalmopathy. The conserved cysteine and the conserved F or W are not part of the CDR3 here. Each record gives: V gene, CDR3 protein.

TRBV4-1 ASSQKQMNTEAF
TRBV11-2 ASTPVPGRTGELF
TRBV15 ATQDGVQETQY
TRBV7-9 ASSLDPASVSPLH
TRBV13 ASSLPAGGDTDTQY
TRBV11-2 ASSLDSSGMYNEQF
TRBV12-5 ASGLGAGFAYEQY
TRBV7-2 ASGREANTEAF
TRBV9 ASSSPSRLASYNEQF
TRBV10-3 AITMGAEAF
TRBV12-3/TRBV12-4 ASSPPGQYQETQY
TRBV10-3 AITRDLSYEQY
TRBV29-1 SVNRVVNNEQF
TRBV19 ASSMLIEKEETQY
TRBV6-1 ASTPEGGRGGQPQH
TRBV29-1 SVERGNSNGYT
TRBV5-1 ASSLGPGDTQY
TRBV5-4 ASSLEGSLTDTQY
TRBV6-1 ASRAGVLPKNIQY
TRBV2 ASSETRGPYNEQF
TRBV6-2/TRBV6-3 ASSYDGDGQPQH
TRBV27 ASSPRDGNRQPQH
TRBV2 ASSRTDQPQH
TRBV19 ASSSIRDTGELF
TRBV27 ASSPAGGGFVQPQH
TRBV3-1 ASRLGSTLATNEKLF
TRBV5-4 ASSLDASESYGYT
TRBV3-1 ASSHTMGTEGETQY
TRBV5-5 ASSPGGTGVGTEAF
TRBV20-1 SALRGGANTGELF
TRBV7-2 ASSTTGRRYEQY
TRBV7-9 ASSQEAGYTDTQC
TRBV19 ASQNTEAF